This T cell receptor (beta chain) was captured in a study of spatial heterogeneity in lung cancer. The CDR3 runs to 13 residues. Germline V gene data show CDR1 as SQVTM and CDR2 as ANQGSEA. Trimming at V came to 2 bases and at J to 3 bases, leaving 1 base not matched to a gene. Study findings and constraints: For expanded intratumoral alpha and beta TCRs, counts tracked tumor mutation counts.

The time point denotes: sample taken at primary tumor resection. MiXCR, applied by TCRdb to the 5' RACE reads, yields one record per CDR3 protein. The data show 8,000 or so distinct CDR3 sequences, 7% seen once. About this clonotype: The antigen remains unidentified.

This TCR was sampled from a male donor with early-stage non-small cell lung cancer. The chain is built from TRBV29-1 and TRBJ1-1; TRBD1 matches 9 bases. The source was lung tumor tissue, collected at surgery. DNA for the CDR3: TGCAGCGTTGAACGACAGGGGGACACTGAAGCTTTCTTT. Amino acid sequence: CSVERQGDTEAFF.